This TCR beta chain came from a study of cytomegalovirus exposure and HLA in healthy donors. As for the study in general: Researchers found that more than 70% of 350 to 500 genotyped donors fell within the Caucasian-associated ancestry cluster.

Between the trimmed V and J ends, which lost 0 bases and 5 bases, there was a span of 5 bases. The germline V gene encodes CDR1 LNHDA and CDR2 SQIVND (reference sequence). The CDR3 extends over 13 amino acids. Researchers ran the PCR with 60 Vbeta and 13 Jbeta primers. Repertoires were generated with immunoSEQ multiplex PCR, while TCRdb's copy carries only in-frame clones and drops some. The table lists about 130,000 clones, roughly 76% of them singletons. Sequenced input: PBMCs. This chain connects TRBV19 to TRBJ2-1; D gene unclear. The sequence derives from a woman in her 50s in good health and CMV-seronegative. For the CDR3, the DNA is TGTGCCAGTAGTATAGACGGTGACAATGAGCAGTTCTTC. This sequence encodes CASSIDGDNEQFF.